This T cell receptor (beta chain) was found in a study of blood T cell repertoires in COVID-19. This clone appeared once. The germline V gene has CDR1 MGHDK and CDR2 SYGVNS. The CDR3 length is 18 residues. Trimming shortened V by 4 bases and J by 2 bases, and 22 bases separated the two germline ends. Authors' methods: Counts of nucleated cells, estimated from reference gene primer amplification, were obtained. The method was immunoSEQ multiplex PCR; TCRdb's version includes in-frame clones alone and lacks a portion of them. The DNA gave D and trimming, while V, J and clone size come from that table. The sample has over 150,000 clones, around 80% seen once.

This sequence originates from a woman aged 55-70 years who had recovered from COVID-19. The chain employs TRBV25-1 and TRBJ2-3, with a tentative D call TRBD2 (7 bases). The sequenced material came from PBMCs or T cells enriched from blood (not recorded which). The CDR3 coding sequence is TGTGCCAGCAGTGGGCGTCGGGGGGCCTTACTCGCCACAGATACGCAGTATTTT. Protein product: CASSGRRGALLATDTQYF.